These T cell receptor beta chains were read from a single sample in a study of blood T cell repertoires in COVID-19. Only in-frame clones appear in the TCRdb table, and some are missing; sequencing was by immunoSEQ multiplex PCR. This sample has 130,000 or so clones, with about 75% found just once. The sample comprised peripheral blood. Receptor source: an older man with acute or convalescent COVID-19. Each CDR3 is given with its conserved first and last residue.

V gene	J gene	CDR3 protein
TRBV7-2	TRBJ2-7	CASSFSTSFNEQYF
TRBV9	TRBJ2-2	CASSGQTYGGELFF
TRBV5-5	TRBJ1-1	CASSFYRNTEAFF
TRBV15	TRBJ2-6	CATSRNPGIAGANVLTF
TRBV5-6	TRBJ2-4	CASSPGLVNIQYF
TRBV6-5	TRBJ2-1	CASSSSSGATPWKQFF
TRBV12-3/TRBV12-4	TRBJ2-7	CASSLGAAYEQYF
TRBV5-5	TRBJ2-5	CASSSFGGRETQYF
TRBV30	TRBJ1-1	CAWSRMNTEAFF
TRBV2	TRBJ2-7	CASRRTGGEQYF
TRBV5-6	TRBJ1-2	CASRGGTNYGYTF
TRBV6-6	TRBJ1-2	CASSSNYGYTF
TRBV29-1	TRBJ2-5	CSVDRSFETQYF
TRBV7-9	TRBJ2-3	CASSPRTSGGNRGDTQYF
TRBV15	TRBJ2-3	CATSPGGGGKADTQYF
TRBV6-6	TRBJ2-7	CASRLQDTYEQYF
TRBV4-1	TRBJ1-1	CASSLLRETEAFF
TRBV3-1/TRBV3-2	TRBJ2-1	CASRFTGGRNEQFF
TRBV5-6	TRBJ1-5	CASSQGASNQPQHF
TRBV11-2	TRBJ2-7	CASSLAREQYF
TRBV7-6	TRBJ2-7	CASSKTGGTSYEQYF
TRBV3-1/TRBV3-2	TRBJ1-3	CASSHSDRGNTIYF
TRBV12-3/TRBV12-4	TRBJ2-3	CASSYRGEDTQYF
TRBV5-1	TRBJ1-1	CASAQGEVNTEAFF
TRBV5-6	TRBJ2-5	CASSLQATRTQYF
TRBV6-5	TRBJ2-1	CASSNRGNEQFF
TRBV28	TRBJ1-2	CASNDRGLSIMNYGYTF
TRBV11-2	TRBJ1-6	CASSSGTQNSPLHF
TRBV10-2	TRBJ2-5	CASSEVSLAGTQETQYF
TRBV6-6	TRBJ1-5	CASSHAGKRSQHF
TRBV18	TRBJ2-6	CASSQEVGQARGANVLTF
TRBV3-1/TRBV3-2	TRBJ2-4	CASSHRPGQDVLAKNIQYF
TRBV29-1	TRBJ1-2	CSVVGQGDYGYTF
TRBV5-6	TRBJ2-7	CASSLAAYEQYF
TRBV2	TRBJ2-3	CASSVGGGTDTQYF
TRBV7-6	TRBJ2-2	CASSLDRGSTGELFF
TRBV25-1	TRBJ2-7	CASSEPTAPYEQYF
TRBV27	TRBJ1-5	CASSFLGTGGNQPQHF
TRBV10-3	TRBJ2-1	CAISSQDYNEQFF
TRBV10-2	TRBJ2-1	CASSDPGGGAFDEQFF
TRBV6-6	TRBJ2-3	CASSYTGQTLTDTQYF
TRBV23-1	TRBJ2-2	CARAPYGQGKNTGELFF
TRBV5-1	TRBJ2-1	CASRLLSGGAYNEQFF
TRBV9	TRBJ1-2	CASSVDAGDNYGYTF
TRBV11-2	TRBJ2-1	CASSLEGRAYNEQFF
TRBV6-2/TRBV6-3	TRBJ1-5	CASSYVLPGGVVGNQPQHF
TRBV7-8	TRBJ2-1	CASSSLQGNNGGEQFF
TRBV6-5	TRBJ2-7	CASSVTGSSYEQYF
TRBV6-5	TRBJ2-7	CASGKPGSGDEQYF
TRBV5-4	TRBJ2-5	CASSLGGGGETQYF
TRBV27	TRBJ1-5	CASSADRKDQPQHF
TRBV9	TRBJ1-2	CASSHPTHSGQNYGYTF
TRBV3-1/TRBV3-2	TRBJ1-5	CASSQDVRGGRNQPQHF
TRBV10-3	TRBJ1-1	CAIRIATGEGSEAFF
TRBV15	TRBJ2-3	CATSRDRGRGGPDTQYF
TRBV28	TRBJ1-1	CASSLPDRGRTEAFF
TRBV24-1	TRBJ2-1	CATSVGPYNEQFF
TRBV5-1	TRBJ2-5	CASSTTGLTKETQYF
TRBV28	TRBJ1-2	CASSPGQGAGGYTF
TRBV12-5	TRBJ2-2	CASGLTGGTGELFF